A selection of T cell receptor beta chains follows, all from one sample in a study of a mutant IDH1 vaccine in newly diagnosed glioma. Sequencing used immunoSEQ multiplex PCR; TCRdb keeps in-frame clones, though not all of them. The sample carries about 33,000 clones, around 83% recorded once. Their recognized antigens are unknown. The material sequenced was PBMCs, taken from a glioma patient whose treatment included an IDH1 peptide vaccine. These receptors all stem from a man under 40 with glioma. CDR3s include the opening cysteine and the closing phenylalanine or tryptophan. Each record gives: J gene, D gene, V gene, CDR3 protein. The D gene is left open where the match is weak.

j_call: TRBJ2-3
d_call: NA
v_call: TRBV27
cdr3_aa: CASSLGGIGTDTQYF

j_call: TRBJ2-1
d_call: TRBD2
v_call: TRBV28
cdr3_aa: CASIAAGDLYNEQFF

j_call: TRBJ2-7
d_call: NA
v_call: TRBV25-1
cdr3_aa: CASSGDRSYEQYF

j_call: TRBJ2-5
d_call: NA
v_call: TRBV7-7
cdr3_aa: CASSLDFRETQYF

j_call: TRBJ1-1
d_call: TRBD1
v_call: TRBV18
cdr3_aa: CASSPAGGGTEAFF

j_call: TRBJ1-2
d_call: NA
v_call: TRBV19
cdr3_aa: CASSIVGGKHNYGYTF

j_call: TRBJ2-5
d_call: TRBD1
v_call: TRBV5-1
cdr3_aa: CASSLDRGQETQYF

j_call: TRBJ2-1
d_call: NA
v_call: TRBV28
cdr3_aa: CASSRGFGRYNEQFF

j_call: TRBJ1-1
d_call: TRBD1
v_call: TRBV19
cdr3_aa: CASENPGGTEAFF

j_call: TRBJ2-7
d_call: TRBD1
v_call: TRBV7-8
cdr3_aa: CASSLAGTEVYEQYF

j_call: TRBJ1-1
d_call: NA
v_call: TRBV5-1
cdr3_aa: CASRAALNTEAFF

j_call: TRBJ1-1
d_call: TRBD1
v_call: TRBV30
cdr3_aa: CAWSPKTGGETEAFF

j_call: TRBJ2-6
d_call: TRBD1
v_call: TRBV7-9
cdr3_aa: CASSFGTGPSGANVLTF

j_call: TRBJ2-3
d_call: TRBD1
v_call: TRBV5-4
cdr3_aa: CASSRDRASTDTQYF

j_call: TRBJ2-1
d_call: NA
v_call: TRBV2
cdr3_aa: CASVTGQLNNEQFF

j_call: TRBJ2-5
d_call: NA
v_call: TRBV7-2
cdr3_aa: CASSLFKQETQYF

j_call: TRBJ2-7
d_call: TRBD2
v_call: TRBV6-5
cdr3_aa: CASSQSGESSYEQYF

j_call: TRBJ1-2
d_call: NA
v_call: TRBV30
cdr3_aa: CAWTAGTRYGYTF

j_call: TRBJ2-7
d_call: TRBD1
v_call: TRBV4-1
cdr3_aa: CASSQRTGGTYEQYF

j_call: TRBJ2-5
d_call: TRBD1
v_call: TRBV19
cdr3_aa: CASSKTGNQETQYF

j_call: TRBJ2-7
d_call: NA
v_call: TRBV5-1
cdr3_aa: CASSLSPGAYEQYF

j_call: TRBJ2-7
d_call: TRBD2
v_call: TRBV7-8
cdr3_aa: CASSLPGTSGYEQYF

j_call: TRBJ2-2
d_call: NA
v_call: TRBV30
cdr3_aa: CAWRGHYTGELFF

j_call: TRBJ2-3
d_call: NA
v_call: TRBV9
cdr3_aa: CASSARVFPTDTQYF

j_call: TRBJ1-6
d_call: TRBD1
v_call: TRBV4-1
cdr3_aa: CASSPTPGQRNSPLHF

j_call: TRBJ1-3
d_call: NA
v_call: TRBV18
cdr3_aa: CASSPPPGQDSGNTIYF

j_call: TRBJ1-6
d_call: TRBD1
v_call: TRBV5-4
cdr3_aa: CASSLYRDRNSPLHF

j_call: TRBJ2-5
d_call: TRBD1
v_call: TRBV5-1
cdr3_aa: CASSIQGIWQETQYF

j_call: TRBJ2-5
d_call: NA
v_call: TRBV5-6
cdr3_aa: CASSLAAGRGMETQYF

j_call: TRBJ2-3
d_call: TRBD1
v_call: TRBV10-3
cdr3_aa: CAIRSGQGTTDTQYF